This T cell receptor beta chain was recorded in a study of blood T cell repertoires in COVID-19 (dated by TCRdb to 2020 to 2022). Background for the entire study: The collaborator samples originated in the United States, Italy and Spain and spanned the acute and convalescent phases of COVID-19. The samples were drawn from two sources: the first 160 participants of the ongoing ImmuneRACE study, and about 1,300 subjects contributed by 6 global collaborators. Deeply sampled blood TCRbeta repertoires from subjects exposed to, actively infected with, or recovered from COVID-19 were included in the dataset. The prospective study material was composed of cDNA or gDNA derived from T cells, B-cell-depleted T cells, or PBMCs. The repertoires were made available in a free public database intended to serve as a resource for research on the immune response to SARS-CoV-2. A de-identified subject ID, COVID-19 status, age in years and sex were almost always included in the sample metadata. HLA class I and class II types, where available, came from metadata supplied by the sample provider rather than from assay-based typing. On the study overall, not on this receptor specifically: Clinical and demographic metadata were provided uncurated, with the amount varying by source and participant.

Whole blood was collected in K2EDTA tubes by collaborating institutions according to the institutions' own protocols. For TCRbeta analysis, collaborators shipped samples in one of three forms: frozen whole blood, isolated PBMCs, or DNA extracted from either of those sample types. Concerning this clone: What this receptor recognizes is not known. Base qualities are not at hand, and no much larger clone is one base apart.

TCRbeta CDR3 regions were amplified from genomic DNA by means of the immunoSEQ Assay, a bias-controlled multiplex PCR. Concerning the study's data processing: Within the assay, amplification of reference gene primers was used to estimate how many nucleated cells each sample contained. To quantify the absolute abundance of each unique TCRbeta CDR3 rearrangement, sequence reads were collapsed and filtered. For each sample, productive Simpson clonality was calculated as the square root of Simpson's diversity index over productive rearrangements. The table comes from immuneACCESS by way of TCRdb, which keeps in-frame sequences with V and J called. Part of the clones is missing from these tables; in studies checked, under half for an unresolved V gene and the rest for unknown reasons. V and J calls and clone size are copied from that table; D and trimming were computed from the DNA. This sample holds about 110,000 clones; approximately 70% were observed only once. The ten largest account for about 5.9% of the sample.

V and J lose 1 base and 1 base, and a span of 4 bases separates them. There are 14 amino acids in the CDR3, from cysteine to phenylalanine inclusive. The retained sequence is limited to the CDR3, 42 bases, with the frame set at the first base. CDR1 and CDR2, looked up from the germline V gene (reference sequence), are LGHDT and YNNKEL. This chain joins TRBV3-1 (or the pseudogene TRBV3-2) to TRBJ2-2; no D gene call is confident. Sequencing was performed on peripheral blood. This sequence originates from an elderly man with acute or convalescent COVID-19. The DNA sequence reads TGTGCCAGCAGCCAAGTAGTGAACACCGGGGAGCTGTTTTTT. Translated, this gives CASSQVVNTGELFF.